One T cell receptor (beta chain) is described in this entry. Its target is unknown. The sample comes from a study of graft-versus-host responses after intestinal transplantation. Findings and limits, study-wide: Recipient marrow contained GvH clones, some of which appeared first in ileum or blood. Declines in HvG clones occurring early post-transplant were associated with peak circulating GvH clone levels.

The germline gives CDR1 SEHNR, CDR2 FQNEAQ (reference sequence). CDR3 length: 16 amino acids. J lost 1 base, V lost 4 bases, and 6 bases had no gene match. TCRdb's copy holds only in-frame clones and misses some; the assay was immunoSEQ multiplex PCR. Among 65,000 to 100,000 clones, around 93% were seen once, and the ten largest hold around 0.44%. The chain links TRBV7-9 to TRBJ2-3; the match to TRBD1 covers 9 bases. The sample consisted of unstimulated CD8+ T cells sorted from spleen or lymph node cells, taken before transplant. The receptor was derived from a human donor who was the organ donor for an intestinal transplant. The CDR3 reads CASSYGTGRRTDTQYF. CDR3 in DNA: TGTGCCAGCAGCTACGGGACAGGGCGACGCACAGATACGCAGTATTTT.